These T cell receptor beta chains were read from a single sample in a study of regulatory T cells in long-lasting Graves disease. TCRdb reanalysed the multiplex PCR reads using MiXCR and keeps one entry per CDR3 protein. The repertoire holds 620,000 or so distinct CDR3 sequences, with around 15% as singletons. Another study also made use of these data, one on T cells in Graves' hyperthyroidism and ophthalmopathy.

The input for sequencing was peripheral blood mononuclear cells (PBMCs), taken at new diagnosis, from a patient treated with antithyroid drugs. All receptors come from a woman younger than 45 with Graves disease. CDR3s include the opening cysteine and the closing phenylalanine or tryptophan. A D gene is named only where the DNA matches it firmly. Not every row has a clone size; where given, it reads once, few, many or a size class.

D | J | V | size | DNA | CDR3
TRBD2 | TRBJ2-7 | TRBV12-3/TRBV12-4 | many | TGTGCCAGCAGTTTCATTAGCGGGAATTACGAGCAGTACTTC | CASSFISGNYEQYF
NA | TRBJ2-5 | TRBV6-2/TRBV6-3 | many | TGTGCCAGCAGTGAGGGCACAATTGGGGAGACCCAGTACTTC | CASSEGTIGETQYF
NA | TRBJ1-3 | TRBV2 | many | TGTGCCAGCATCACCCGGGAGAGCTCTGGAAACACCATATATTTT | CASITRESSGNTIYF
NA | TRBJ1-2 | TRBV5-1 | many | TGCGCCAGCAGCTTGGACGGTCCAGATGGCTACACCTTC | CASSLDGPDGYTF
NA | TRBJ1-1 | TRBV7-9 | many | TGTGCCAGCAGGGGTGAGGGGGAAGCTTTCTTT | CASRGEGEAFF
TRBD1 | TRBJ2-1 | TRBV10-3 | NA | TGTGCCATCAGTGAGTCAACAGGGGGTGAGCAGTTCTTC | CAISESTGGEQFF
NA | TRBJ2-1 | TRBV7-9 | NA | TGTGCCAGCAGCTCGACTAGTTCCCCCTACAATGAGCAGTTCTTC | CASSSTSSPYNEQFF
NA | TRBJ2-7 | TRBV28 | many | TGTGCCAGCAGTCCTCAACTCATCTACGAGCAGTACTTC | CASSPQLIYEQYF
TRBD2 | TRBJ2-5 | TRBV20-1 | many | TGCAGCGGGACTAGCGGGTCCCAAGAGACCCAGTACTTC | CSGTSGSQETQYF
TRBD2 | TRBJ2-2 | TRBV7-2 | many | TGTGCCAGCAGCTTCGGACTAGGTGGGGCCGGGGAGCTGTTTTTT | CASSFGLGGAGELFF
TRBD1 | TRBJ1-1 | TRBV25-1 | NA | TGTGCCAGCAGTGCCCGACAGGGTTCTGTTACTGAAGCTTTCTTT | CASSARQGSVTEAFF
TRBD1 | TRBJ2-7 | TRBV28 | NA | TGTGCCAGCAGTCCCGCCGGGACAGGGGGGACTGTGAGGGACTTC | CASSPAGTGGTVRDF
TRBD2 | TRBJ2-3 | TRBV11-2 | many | TGTGCCAGCAGCTTAGTGGGCGGGAGGAGCACAGATACGCAGTATTTT | CASSLVGGRSTDTQYF
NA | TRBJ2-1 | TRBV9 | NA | TGTGCCAGCAGCGACGGGTACTCCTACAATGAGCAGTTCTTC | CASSDGYSYNEQFF
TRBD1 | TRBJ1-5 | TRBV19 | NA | TGTGCCAGTAGTTCCTCGGACAGGGGAACCCAGCCCCAGCATTTT | CASSSSDRGTQPQHF
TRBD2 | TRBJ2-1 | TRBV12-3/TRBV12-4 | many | TGTGCCAGCACCAGGGGTAGCGGGGCCCGGCAGTTCTTC | CASTRGSGARQFF
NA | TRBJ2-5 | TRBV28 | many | TGTGCCAGCAGTCCCGGCGGAAGTCAAGAGACCCAGTACTTC | CASSPGGSQETQYF
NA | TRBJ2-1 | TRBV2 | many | TGTGCCAGCAGTGAAGCGGGGTACCCCAATGAGCAGTTCTTC | CASSEAGYPNEQFF
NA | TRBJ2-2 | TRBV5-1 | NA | TGCGCCACCCATCCCAGGGGCGACACCGAGGAGCTGTTTTTT | CATHPRGDTEELFF
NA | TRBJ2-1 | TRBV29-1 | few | TGCAGCGGGCAATCTTGGCAAGACAATGAGCAGTTCTTC | CSGQSWQDNEQFF
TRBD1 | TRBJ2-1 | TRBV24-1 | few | TGTGCCACCAGTGTTGGGACAGGGTCCTACAATGAGCAGTTCTTC | CATSVGTGSYNEQFF
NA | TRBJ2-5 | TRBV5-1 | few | TGCGCCAGCAGCAAGGACGGTTTGAACCAAGAGACCCAGTACTTC | CASSKDGLNQETQYF
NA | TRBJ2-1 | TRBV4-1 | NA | TGCGCCAGCAGAGAATGGGACGGATCCTCCTACAATGAGCAGTTCTTC | CASREWDGSSYNEQFF
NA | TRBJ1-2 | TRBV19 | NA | TGTGCTAGTATGAACGACGCCAAGGGCCTCTATGGCTACACCTTC | CASMNDAKGLYGYTF
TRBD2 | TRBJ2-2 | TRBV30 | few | TGTGCCTGGAGGTCCCGGGAGGCCGGTCACACCGGGGAGCTGTTTTTT | CAWRSREAGHTGELFF
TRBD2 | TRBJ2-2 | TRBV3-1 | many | TGTGCCAGCAGCCAAGATCTGGGACTAGCGGGATACACCGGGGAGCTGTTTTTT | CASSQDLGLAGYTGELFF
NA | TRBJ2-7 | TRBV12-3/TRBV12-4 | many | TGTGCCAGCAGTTTGTACGAGCAGTACTTC | CASSLYEQYF
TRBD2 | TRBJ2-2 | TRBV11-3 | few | TGTGCCAGCAGCTTAAGGATGGGGACTAGCGGTAACACCGGGGAGCTGTTTTTT | CASSLRMGTSGNTGELFF
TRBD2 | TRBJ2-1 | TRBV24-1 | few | TGTGCCACCAGTGGGAGCCGACTAGCGGGCCCCCGGTCCTACAATGAGCAGTTCTTC | CATSGSRLAGPRSYNEQFF
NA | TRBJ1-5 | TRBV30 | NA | TGTGCCTGGAGTGTGACCATGTCGATGCCCCAGCATTTT | CAWSVTMSMPQHF
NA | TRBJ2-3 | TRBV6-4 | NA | TGTGCCAGCAGTAAAAACGGGGGCACAGATACGCAGTATTTT | CASSKNGGTDTQYF
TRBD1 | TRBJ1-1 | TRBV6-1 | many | TGTGCCAGCAGCGGGGACAGGGGGCGATCTGAAGCTTTCTTT | CASSGDRGRSEAFF
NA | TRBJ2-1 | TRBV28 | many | TGTGCCAGCAGTTTAAGGGTCAGGGGTTACAATGAGCAGTTCTTC | CASSLRVRGYNEQFF
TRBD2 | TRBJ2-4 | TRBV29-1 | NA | TGCAGCGTAGACGGGAGGGACGGCGACATTCAGTACTTC | CSVDGRDGDIQYF
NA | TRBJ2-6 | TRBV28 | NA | TGTGCCAGTTCAGGGGGGCGCTCTGGGGCCAACGTCCTGACTTTC | CASSGGRSGANVLTF
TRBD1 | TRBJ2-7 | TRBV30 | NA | TGTGCCTGGGGCTCCGGGACAGTGCCCTACGAGCAGTACTTC | CAWGSGTVPYEQYF
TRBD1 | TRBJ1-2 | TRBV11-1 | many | TGTGCCAGCAGCCCGGACAGGGCGGGCTACACCTTC | CASSPDRAGYTF